The clone carrying this TCR beta chain turned up a few times. The antigen remains undetermined. Profiling relied on immunoSEQ multiplex PCR, and the TCRdb table lists in-frame clones only, not all of them. The sample has roughly 57,000 clones, about 89% seen once. The data originate from a study of a mutant IDH1 vaccine in newly diagnosed glioma. The wider study: Vaccinations, eight in total, occurred in weeks 1, 3, 5, 7, 11, 15, 19, 23. Antecedent treatment encompassed radiotherapy, temozolomide, or their combination; the majority received both.

Indicated time point: week 11, during vaccination. The study gave 300 ug of mutant IDH1 20-mer peptide per vaccine dose, with topical imiquimod. The source is a man aged 35-49 years with glioma. Material: PBMCs, obtained from a glioma patient whose treatment included an IDH1 peptide vaccine.

CDR3 nucleotides: TGTGCCAGTAGTATAGATTTGTCTAGCGGGACTTACAATGAGCAGTTCTTC. It specifies CASSIDLSSGTYNEQFF. The gene calls are TRBV19 and TRBJ2-1, with 9 bases fitting TRBD2. The ends lost 0 bases at V and 4 bases at J; junction bases unmatched: 7. This CDR3 comprises 17 residues. Germline V gene data show CDR1 as LNHDA and CDR2 as SQIVND (reference sequence).